The 24 T cell receptor beta chains listed next were all sequenced from one sample in a study of PD-1 blockade in classical Hodgkin lymphoma (dated by TCRdb to 2018 to 2020). The sample's time point label, in plain terms: cycle 1 day 1 (C1D1), immediately before nivolumab initiation. Every trial patient had relapsed after autologous stem cell transplantation, and cohorts A, B and C differed in prior brentuximab vedotin exposure. The library was built by means of the immunoSEQ multiplex PCR assay. TCRdb's version of the immuneACCESS table is confined to in-frame rearrangements and falls short of the full clone set. An unresolved V gene accounts for under half of the shortfall where checked; the remainder is of unknown origin. In this sample the table shows approximately 13,000 clones, around 80% of which occur a single time. Of the sample, approximately 24% falls within the top ten clones. This specimen was peripheral blood mononuclear cells (PBMCs), taken at baseline. The receptors here all came from a human donor with classical Hodgkin lymphoma.

The CDR3 is CASSVTGRETQYF. CDR3 DNA: TGTGCCAGCAGCGTCACAGGGCGTGAGACCCAGTACTTC. The V call is TRBV9, the J call TRBJ2-5; D might be TRBD1 (6 bases). Germline assignment: CDR1 SGDLS and CDR2 YYNGEE. CDR3 size: 13 residues. V was clipped by 2 bases and J by 5 bases, with 10 bases between them.

V is TRBV6-6 and J is TRBJ1-5; TRBD1 matches 12 bases. Germline CDR1 is MNHNY and CDR2 is SVGAGI (reference sequence). The CDR3 has 15 amino acids. V was pared by 5 bases and J by 7 bases, with 6 bases of the junction left unmatched. Written as DNA, the CDR3 is TGTGCCAGCAGTCTTACCGGGACAGGGGGCCAGCCCCAGCATTTT. It translates to CASSLTGTGGQPQHF.

This chain uses TRBV4-3 with TRBJ2-5; D is unclear. This CDR3 has 14 residues. V gave up 0 bases and J gave up 5 bases, with 10 bases separating them. The V gene's germline CDR1 is LGHNA and CDR2 YSLEER. CDR3 nucleotides: TGCGCCAGCAGCCAAGAACATCCGATGGAGACCCAGTACTTC. Its translation: CASSQEHPMETQYF.

This sequence joins TRBV11-2 and TRBJ1-2, with TRBD1 matching over 8 bases. The CDR3 has 15 residues. V trimming: 3 bases; J trimming: 3 bases; junction bases outside the gene matches: 6. CDR1 SGHAT and CDR2 FQNNGV come from the germline V gene. The DNA for the CDR3 is TGTGCCAGCAGCTTGGGGCAGGGGGCTTACTATGGCTACACCTTC. Translation gives CASSLGQGAYYGYTF.

V gene TRBV2 combines with J gene TRBJ1-1; D ambiguous. Trimming left V 6 bases short and J 1 base short, with 6 bases between. In germline, CDR1 is SNHLY, CDR2 FYNNEI. The CDR3 totals 12 residues. CDR3 nucleotide sequence: TGTGCCAGCAGGTCTTGGAACACTGAAGCTTTCTTT. This sequence encodes CASRSWNTEAFF.

The rearrangement joins TRBV19 to TRBJ2-7; D might be TRBD1 (5 bases). The CDR3 contains 14 residues. Trimming cost V 6 bases and J 2 bases, with 14 bases left between them. Germline values: CDR1 LNHDA, CDR2 SQIVND (reference sequence). The CDR3 sequence: CASSRSTGTYEQYF. CDR3 bases: TGTGCCAGTAGCCGATCTACAGGTACCTACGAGCAGTACTTC.

This sequence joins TRBV5-4 and TRBJ1-5; D uncertain. Germline-derived CDR1 and CDR2 are SGHNT and YYREEE (reference sequence). V was shortened by 0 bases and J by 1 base, with 5 bases between the two germline ends. This CDR3 comprises 14 residues. In DNA form, the CDR3 reads TGTGCCAGCAGCTTGGGGATAAGCAATCAGCCCCAGCATTTT. Amino acid sequence: CASSLGISNQPQHF.

This chain connects TRBV2 to TRBJ1-6, with TRBD1 identical over 8 bases. The CDR3 sequence is 15 residues long. Germline V lookup: CDR1 SNHLY, CDR2 FYNNEI. The trim removed 9 bases at V and 8 bases at J, leaving 12 bases unmatched. The CDR3 loop reads CASVAGQGRYSPLHF. DNA for the CDR3: TGTGCCAGTGTAGCCGGACAGGGTCGGTATTCACCCCTCCACTTT.

This chain links TRBV4-3 with TRBJ1-1, with D possibly TRBD1 on 5 matching bases. Trimming cost V 1 base and J 6 bases, with 12 bases left between them. Germline V gene sequence: CDR1 LGHNA, CDR2 YSLEER. The CDR3 sequence is 14 residues long. The chain's CDR3 is CASSQVGRRAEAFF. The CDR3 nucleotides read TGCGCCAGCAGCCAAGTGGGACGGAGGGCTGAAGCTTTCTTT.

Only a few counts were recorded for this clone. The chain links TRBV19 to TRBJ2-1; TRBD2 matches 15 bases. Germline V lookup: CDR1 LNHDA, CDR2 SQIVND (reference sequence). Germline trimming cut 3 bases from V and 15 bases from J; bases unmatched to any gene: 6. There are 14 residues in the CDR3. This CDR3 is CASSMGLAGGEWFF. CDR3 nucleotide sequence: TGTGCCAGTAGTATGGGACTAGCGGGGGGCGAATGGTTCTTC. Using reference TRBV19 and TRBJ2-1 for the parts outside the CDR3, the full variable domain is DGGITQSPKYLFRKEGQNVTLSCEQNLNHDAMYWYRQDPGQGLRLIYYSQIVNDFQKGDIAEGYSVSREKKESFPLTVTSAQKNPTAFYLCASSMGLAGGEWFFGPGTRLTVL.

The chain is built from TRBV27 and TRBJ1-2; 10 bases are shared with TRBD1. The germline V gene has CDR1 MNHEY and CDR2 SMNVEV (reference sequence). The CDR3 is 13 amino acids. With 6 bases clipped from V and 7 bases from J, the junction kept 5 bases outside the gene matches. The CDR3 loop reads CASRSGTGAGYTF. In DNA form, the CDR3 reads TGTGCCAGCAGATCCGGGACAGGGGCTGGCTACACCTTC.

The CDR3, as DNA: TGCGCCAGCAGCCAAGGTTCCGGGACAGGGTTGGGCGAGCAGTACTTC. It specifies CASSQGSGTGLGEQYF. The chain uses TRBV4-1 and TRBJ2-7; TRBD1 aligns across 9 bases. This CDR3 is built from 16 residues. Per the germline V gene, CDR1 is MGHRA and CDR2 is YSYEKL. After removal of 1 base from V and 6 bases from J, the junction contained 10 bases not matched to a gene.

The chain employs TRBV10-3 and TRBJ2-5; D not certain. The CDR3 contains 12 residues. The germline CDR1 and CDR2 sequences are ENHRY and SYGVKD. The V end was cut by 0 bases, the J end by 4 bases, with 3 bases between. CDR3 sequence reads: CAISESAETQYF. The CDR3 bases are TGTGCCATCAGTGAGTCCGCAGAGACCCAGTACTTC.

The genes are TRBV12-5 and TRBJ2-2; 9 bases agree with TRBD2. The CDR3 runs 14 residues. Trimming took 5 bases from V and 6 from J; bases not matched to a gene: 4. The germline V gene has CDR1 LGHNT and CDR2 FRNRAP. CDR3 in DNA: TGTGCTAGTGGTCTAGCGGGGTGGGCCGGGGAGCTGTTTTTT. Residues: CASGLAGWAGELFF.

This chain joins TRBV7-3 and TRBJ2-2; 7 nucleotides match TRBD2. J lost 1 base, V lost 1 base, and 3 bases had no gene match. CDR1 and CDR2 from the germline V gene are SGHTA and FQGTGA. The length of the CDR3 is 16 residues. The CDR3 loop is CASSLNPGGNTGELFF. The CDR3 DNA reads as TGTGCCAGCAGCTTAAACCCGGGGGGGAACACCGGGGAGCTGTTTTTT.

The rearrangement links TRBV5-6 to TRBJ1-4; 7 nucleotides line up with TRBD1. V lost 7 bases and J lost 6; bases outside the gene matches: 9. Germline V gene lookup returns CDR1 SGHDT and CDR2 YYEEEE. The CDR3 extends over 14 amino acids. DNA of the CDR3: TGTGCCAGCGGCAGGGGGGCTAGAGATGAAAAACTGTTTTTT. It is translated as CASGRGARDEKLFF.

This chain connects TRBV6-6 to TRBJ1-1; TRBD1 might be the D (5 bases). The CDR3 runs to 12 residues. V gave up 4 bases and J gave up 3 bases, with 6 bases separating them. Germline V gene lookup returns CDR1 MNHNY and CDR2 SVGAGI (reference sequence). CDR3 nucleotide sequence: TGTGCCAGCAGTTGGGGGGACACTGAAGCTTTCTTT. Protein sequence: CASSWGDTEAFF.

This rearrangement joins TRBV11-2 to TRBJ1-5, with D uncertain. Trimming left V 0 bases short and J 5 bases short, with 11 bases between. The germline CDR1 and CDR2 sequences are SGHAT and FQNNGV. There are 15 residues in the CDR3. CDR3 coding DNA: TGTGCCAGCAGCTTAGATGGGAGCCGTCATCAGCCCCAGCATTTT. It codes for CASSLDGSRHQPQHF.

The sample holds one count of this clone. This chain connects TRBV7-9 to TRBJ2-6; maybe TRBD2 (6 bases). Trimming shortened V by 4 bases and J by 1 base, and 17 bases separated the two germline ends. Per the germline V gene, CDR1 is SEHNR and CDR2 is FQNEAQ (reference sequence). The CDR3 spans 18 residues. The CDR3 DNA reads TGTGCCAGCAGCTCCTCCTCGGGACTTCAGTCTGGGGCCAACGTCCTGACTTTC. Translation: CASSSSSGLQSGANVLTF.

This chain connects TRBV28 to TRBJ1-6; 7 nucleotides align to TRBD1. J was trimmed by 7 bases and V by 9 bases; bases with no gene match: 6. Germline values: CDR1 MDHEN, CDR2 SYDVKM. The CDR3 spans 13 residues. The CDR3 nucleotides are TGTGCCAGTAGGGACAGCGACAATTCACCCCTCCACTTT. Amino acid sequence: CASRDSDNSPLHF.

V usage is TRBV28 and J usage is TRBJ2-1; D might be TRBD2 (6 bases). Germline CDR1 MDHEN, CDR2 SYDVKM. The CDR3 runs 15 residues. Trimming took 2 bases from V and 0 from J, leaving 8 bases between them. CDR3 sequence (DNA): TGTGCCAGCAGTTTAGCGGGGAGCTCCTACAATGAGCAGTTCTTC. The encoded protein is CASSLAGSSYNEQFF.

The V and J genes are TRBV7-2 and TRBJ2-7; 9 bases fit TRBD1. The germline gives CDR1 SGHTA, CDR2 FQGNSA. V lost 5 bases and J lost 5; bases outside the gene matches: 4. CDR3 length equals 13 residues. DNA for the CDR3: TGTGCCAGCAGCGCACAGGGGGCCCACGAGCAGTACTTC. Translation: CASSAQGAHEQYF.

The chain joins TRBV5-6 to TRBJ1-1; TRBD1 might be the D (6 bases). Germline values: CDR1 SGHDT, CDR2 YYEEEE. There are 11 residues in the CDR3. Trimming took off 0 bases at V and 12 bases at J, with 9 bases between the two ends. DNA of the CDR3: TGTGCCAGCAGCTTGGGGGGGCGACCTTTCTTT. Amino acid sequence: CASSLGGRPFF.

The chain uses TRBV9 and TRBJ2-2; a possible D gene is TRBD1 (6 bases). V was trimmed by 2 bases and J by 1 base, leaving 6 bases between them. In germline, CDR1 is SGDLS, CDR2 YYNGEE. The CDR3 is 14 residues long. This CDR3 reads CASSVGQNTGELFF. Here the CDR3 DNA reads TGTGCCAGCAGCGTGGGACAGAACACCGGGGAGCTGTTTTTT. The full variable domain, completed using reference TRBV9 and TRBJ2-2, is DSGVTQTPKHLITATGQRVTLRCSPRSGDLSVYWYQQSLDQGLQFLIQYYNGEERAKGNILERFSAQQFPDLHSELNLSSLELGDSALYFCASSVGQNTGELFFGEGSRLTVL.